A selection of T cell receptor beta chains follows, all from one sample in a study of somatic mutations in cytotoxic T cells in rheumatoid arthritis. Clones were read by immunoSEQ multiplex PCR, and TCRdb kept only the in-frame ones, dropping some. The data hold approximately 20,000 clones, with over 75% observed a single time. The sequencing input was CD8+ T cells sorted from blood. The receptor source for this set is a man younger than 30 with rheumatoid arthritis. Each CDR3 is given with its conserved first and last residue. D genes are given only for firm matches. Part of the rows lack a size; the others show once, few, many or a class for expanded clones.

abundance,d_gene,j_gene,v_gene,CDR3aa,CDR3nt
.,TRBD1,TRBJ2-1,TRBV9,CASSFRDRSSSEQFF,TGTGCCAGCAGCTTCCGGGACAGGAGTTCCAGTGAGCAGTTCTTC
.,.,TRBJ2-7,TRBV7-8,CASSLGREQYF,TGTGCCAGCAGCCTTGGGCGCGAGCAGTACTTC
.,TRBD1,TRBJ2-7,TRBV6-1,CASSEATGTEAYEQYF,TGTGCCAGCAGTGAAGCAACCGGGACAGAAGCCTACGAGCAGTACTTC
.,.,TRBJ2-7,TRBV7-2,CASSLAVFDYEQYF,TGTGCCAGCAGCTTAGCTGTTTTCGATTACGAGCAGTACTTC
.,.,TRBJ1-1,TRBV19,CASSTDLMNTEAFF,TGTGCCAGTAGTACCGATCTGATGAACACTGAAGCTTTCTTT
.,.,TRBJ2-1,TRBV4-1,CASSQETGLTRAEQFF,TGCGCCAGCAGCCAAGAAACGGGACTCACTAGGGCGGAGCAGTTCTTC
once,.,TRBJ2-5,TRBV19,CASSPLVRVTETQYF,TGTGCCAGTAGTCCTCTGGTGAGGGTCACCGAGACCCAGTACTTC
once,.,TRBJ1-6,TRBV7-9,CASSFGVSSYNSPLHF,TGTGCCAGCAGCTTCGGGGTATCCTCCTATAATTCACCCCTCCACTTT
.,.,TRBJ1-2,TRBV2,CASSEAPEGGSYGYTF,TGTGCCAGCAGTGAAGCGCCAGAGGGTGGTAGCTATGGCTACACCTTC
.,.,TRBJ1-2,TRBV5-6,CASSFSFAGYTF,TGTGCCAGCAGCTTTAGCTTTGCTGGCTACACCTTC
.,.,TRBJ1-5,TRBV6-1,CASSDTKNKGWYQPQHF,TGTGCCAGCAGTGACACGAAGAACAAGGGGTGGTATCAGCCCCAGCATTTT
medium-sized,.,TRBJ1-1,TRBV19,CASSIVHNTEAFF,TGTGCCAGTAGTATTGTCCACAACACTGAAGCTTTCTTT
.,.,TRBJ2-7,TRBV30,CAWIDYGSPYEQYF,TGTGCCTGGATAGATTACGGTTCACCCTACGAGCAGTACTTC
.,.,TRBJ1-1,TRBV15,CATSRDQSGNTEAFF,TGTGCCACCAGCAGAGATCAATCAGGGAACACTGAAGCTTTCTTT
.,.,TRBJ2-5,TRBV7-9,CASSDDRPKETQYF,TGTGCCAGCAGCGACGACAGACCGAAAGAGACCCAGTACTTC